The next 19 T cell receptor beta chains were all read from a single sample in a study of control samples from healthy donors and cancer patients. The protocol was immunoSEQ multiplex PCR, while the TCRdb copy is restricted to in-frame clones and leaves out a portion. The sample includes some 410,000 clones, 90% of them seen just once. The sequenced sample consisted of PBMCs. The source of these receptors is a man aged 35-49 years with head and neck cancer.

The chain uses TRBV5-1 and TRBJ2-3; 10 bases line up with TRBD2. Germline values: CDR1 SGHRS, CDR2 YFSETQ. V was pared by 2 bases and J by 0 bases, with 3 bases of the junction left unmatched. The CDR3 totals 16 residues. The CDR3 spells CASSLRLAGSTDTQYF. CDR3 DNA: TGCGCCAGCAGCTTAAGACTAGCGGGTAGCACAGATACGCAGTATTTT.

This chain uses TRBV19 with TRBJ1-2; perhaps TRBD1 as D (5 bases). V lost 9 bases and J 4 bases, leaving 12 bases between the germline ends. The germline CDR1 and CDR2 sequences are LNHDA and SQIVND (reference sequence). CDR3 size: 12 residues. The CDR3 reads CASRDGTYGYTF. CDR3 DNA: TGTGCCAGCCGGGACGGAACCTATGGCTACACCTTC.

The rearrangement uses TRBV4-2 and TRBJ1-1; 9 bases are shared with TRBD1. CDR1 LGHNA and CDR2 YNFKEQ come from the germline V gene. Trimming at V came to 6 bases and at J to 5 bases, leaving 7 bases not matched to a gene. The CDR3 is 14 residues long. The CDR3 protein is CASRFGQGLTEAFF. DNA for the CDR3: TGTGCCAGCAGATTCGGACAGGGGTTGACTGAAGCTTTCTTT.

The chain has TRBV9 and TRBJ1-3, with D possibly TRBD1 on 5 matching bases. V lost 3 bases and J lost 2, with 21 bases in between. This CDR3 spans 18 amino acids. Germline CDR1 SGDLS, CDR2 YYNGEE. CDR3 protein: CASSAASYAGTTGNTIYF. As DNA, the CDR3 is TGTGCCAGCAGCGCGGCCTCGTACGCGGGGACGACTGGAAACACCATATATTTT.

This chain links TRBV9 with TRBJ2-1, with TRBD2 matching 11 bases. The CDR3 extends over 17 amino acids. With 0 bases clipped from V and 1 base from J, the junction kept 3 bases outside the gene matches. Germline V CDR1 and CDR2: SGDLS, YYNGEE. CDR3 bases: TGTGCCAGCAGCGTAGGGCTAGCGGGGGGTTCCTACAATGAGCAGTTCTTC. It translates to CASSVGLAGGSYNEQFF.

DNA of the CDR3: TGTGCCTGGGGGGGCCGGGGTAGCTCCTACGAGCAGTACTTC. This gives the protein CAWGGRGSSYEQYF. The V gene is TRBV30, the J gene TRBJ2-7; a weak D match, TRBD1 (6 bases). This CDR3 contains 14 residues. V dropped 5 bases and J dropped 0 bases, with 14 bases sitting between them. In germline, CDR1 is GTSNPN, CDR2 SVGIG (reference sequence).

The chain employs TRBV5-8 and TRBJ1-2; D is unresolved. Germline V gives CDR1 SGHTS, CDR2 YDEGEE. V was shortened by 0 bases and J by 7 bases, with 10 bases between the two germline ends. This CDR3 contains 13 residues. The CDR3 region is CASSLVAGPGYTF. The CDR3 DNA is TGTGCCAGCAGCTTGGTTGCCGGGCCTGGCTACACCTTC.

The rearrangement joins TRBV7-6 to TRBJ2-4; maybe TRBD2 (8 bases). V was shortened by 4 bases and J by 3 bases, with 16 bases between the two germline ends. The CDR3 consists of 16 residues. Germline V CDR1 and CDR2: SGHVS, FNYEAQ. The DNA for the CDR3 is TGTGCCAGCAGCTCCACGGGAGGGACAGACAAAAACATTCAGTACTTC. It yields the protein CASSSTGGTDKNIQYF.

The gene calls are TRBV5-4 and TRBJ2-4; perhaps D is TRBD1 or TRBD2 (5 bases each). V was shortened by 4 bases and J by 3 bases, with 14 bases between the two germline ends. In germline, CDR1 is SGHNT, CDR2 YYREEE (reference sequence). The CDR3 is 15 residues long. The CDR3 here is CASSRDVLGKNIQYF. The CDR3 nucleotides read TGTGCCAGCAGCCGGGACGTCTTGGGCAAAAACATTCAGTACTTC.

The V gene is TRBV7-3, the J gene TRBJ2-7; the D gene could be TRBD1 or TRBD2 (6 bases each). This CDR3 has 15 amino acids. Trimming pared 5 bases from V and 0 bases from J, leaving 14 bases between. The germline V gene has CDR1 SGHTA and CDR2 FQGTGA. CDR3 amino acids: CASSPRGASSYEQYF. The CDR3 DNA is TGTGCCAGCAGCCCGAGGGGGGCCAGCTCCTACGAGCAGTACTTC.

The V gene is TRBV28, the J gene TRBJ2-7; D gene unclear. The CDR3 consists of 13 residues. V lost 6 bases, J lost 0 bases, and 9 bases lay in between. Per the germline V gene, CDR1 is MDHEN and CDR2 is SYDVKM. As DNA, the CDR3 is TGTGCCAGCAGACAGCGAAGCTCCTACGAGCAGTACTTC. This codes for CASRQRSSYEQYF.

The rearrangement uses TRBV27 and TRBJ2-1, with 10 bases lining up with TRBD2. The CDR3 covers 16 residues. V lost 6 bases, J lost 7 bases, and 12 bases stayed unmatched. Germline lookup yields CDR1 MNHEY and CDR2 SMNVEV (reference sequence). CDR3 coding DNA: TGTGCCAGCAGCCGGGCCCTTAGCGGGAGGCAGAATGAGCAGTTCTTC. Its protein is CASSRALSGRQNEQFF.

The chain carries TRBV30 and TRBJ1-6; D uncertain. This CDR3 has 13 amino acids. V lost 4 bases, J lost 8 bases, and 12 bases lay in between. Germline V gives CDR1 GTSNPN, CDR2 SVGIG (reference sequence). Here the CDR3 DNA reads TGTGCCTGGAACCCCCGTGGGGATTCACCCCTCCACTTT. Translated: CAWNPRGDSPLHF. The entire variable domain, with the rest obtained from reference TRBV30 and TRBJ1-6, is as follows: SQTIHQWPATLVQPVGSPLSLECTVEGTSNPNLYWYRQAAGRGLQLLFYSVGIGQISSEVPQNLSASRPQDRQFILSSKKLLLSDSGFYLCAWNPRGDSPLHFGNGTRLTVT.

The genes are TRBV9 and TRBJ2-7; 9 nucleotides line up with TRBD2. Germline V gives CDR1 SGDLS, CDR2 YYNGEE. Trimming removed 4 bases from V and 2 bases from J; junction bases left unmatched: 4. This CDR3 spans 14 amino acids. The CDR3 sequence: CASSPSGRTYEQYF. The CDR3 DNA is TGTGCCAGCAGCCCCAGCGGGAGGACCTACGAGCAGTACTTC.

This chain links TRBV6-6 with TRBJ1-5, with D hard to call. V lost 5 bases to trimming and J lost 0 bases, with 8 bases between them. Germline CDR1 reads MNHNY; CDR2 reads SVGAGI (reference sequence). This CDR3 has 14 amino acids. As DNA, the CDR3 is TGTGCCAGCAGTCCGACCCTTAGCAATCAGCCCCAGCATTTT. It yields the protein CASSPTLSNQPQHF.

The gene calls are TRBV28 and TRBJ2-3, with TRBD2 matching 11 bases. V was clipped by 4 bases and J by 2 bases; unmatched bases: 2. This CDR3 region has 15 residues. CDR1 and CDR2 (germline): MDHEN, SYDVKM. The CDR3 region has the DNA TGTGCCAGCAGTTCACTAGCGGGAGCCACAGATACGCAGTATTTT. It codes for CASSSLAGATDTQYF.

This clone occurred a few times. The chain joins TRBV5-1 to TRBJ2-7; no firm D call. This CDR3 region has 16 residues. Germline V gives CDR1 SGHRS, CDR2 YFSETQ. Trimming took off 1 base at V and 1 base at J, with 15 bases between the two ends. The CDR3 sequence is CASSLWGGQISYEQYF. In DNA form, the CDR3 reads TGCGCCAGCAGCTTGTGGGGTGGGCAGATTTCCTACGAGCAGTACTTC.

The chain employs TRBV5-5 and TRBJ2-3; 7 positions match TRBD1. The V segment lost 4 bases and the J segment 2 bases; nucleotides outside the gene matches: 4. Looked up from germline, CDR1 is SGHKS and CDR2 is YYEKEE (reference sequence). This CDR3 comprises 14 residues. CDR3 region: CASSRQGHTDTQYF. In DNA form, the CDR3 reads TGTGCCAGCAGCCGACAGGGTCACACAGATACGCAGTATTTT.

This clone was seen just once. CDR3 sequence reads: CASREGAEKLFF. The CDR3 nucleotides are TGTGCCAGCCGTGAAGGGGCTGAAAAACTGTTTTTT. This chain joins TRBV28 and TRBJ1-4; the D gene is possibly TRBD1 (5 bases). The CDR3 length is 12 residues. The V end lost 8 bases, the J end lost 7 bases, and 11 bases lay between the germline ends. Per the germline V gene, CDR1 is MDHEN and CDR2 is SYDVKM.